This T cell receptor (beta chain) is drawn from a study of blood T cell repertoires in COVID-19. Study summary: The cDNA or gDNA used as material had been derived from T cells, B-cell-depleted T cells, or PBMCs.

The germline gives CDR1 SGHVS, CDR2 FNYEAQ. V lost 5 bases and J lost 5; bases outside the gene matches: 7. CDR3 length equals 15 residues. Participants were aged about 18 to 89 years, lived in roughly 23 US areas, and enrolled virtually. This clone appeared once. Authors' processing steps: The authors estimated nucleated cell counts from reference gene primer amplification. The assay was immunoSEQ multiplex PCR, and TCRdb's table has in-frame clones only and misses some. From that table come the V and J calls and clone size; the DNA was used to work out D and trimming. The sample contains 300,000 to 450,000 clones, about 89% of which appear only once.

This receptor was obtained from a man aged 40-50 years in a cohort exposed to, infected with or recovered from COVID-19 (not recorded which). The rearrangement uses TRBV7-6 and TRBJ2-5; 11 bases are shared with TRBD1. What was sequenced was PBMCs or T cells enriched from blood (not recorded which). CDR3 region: CASSLGTGGRETQYF. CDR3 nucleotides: TGTGCCAGCAGCCTGGGGACAGGGGGTAGGGAGACCCAGTACTTC.